The T cell receptor (beta chain) under discussion was sequenced for a study of blood T cell repertoires in COVID-19 (dated by TCRdb to 2018 to 2020). With regard to the full study: Samples from collaborators originated in the United States, Italy and Spain and spanned both the acute and convalescent phases of COVID-19. The material from the prospective study consisted of cDNA or gDNA derived from T cells, B-cell-depleted T cells, or PBMCs. The dataset comprised deeply sampled blood TCRbeta repertoires from subjects exposed to, actively infected with, or recovered from COVID-19. The repertoires were made available in a free public database intended to serve as a resource for research on the immune response to SARS-CoV-2. Samples were obtained from the ongoing ImmuneRACE study (first 160 participants) and from over a thousand subjects provided by 6 global collaborators. A de-identified subject ID, COVID-19 status, age in years and sex were almost always included in the sample metadata. Where HLA class I and class II types were available, the types were taken from metadata supplied by the sample provider, not from assay-based typing.

The CDR3 has 14 amino acids, counting the end cysteine and phenylalanine. Kept here is only the CDR3 DNA, which spans 42 bases and is read in frame from base 1. CDR1 is given as SEHNR and CDR2 as FQNEAQ, both from the germline V gene (reference sequence). V is pruned by 5 bases and J by 4 bases, leaving 7 bases of the junction without a gene match. The study at large found these results: The amount of clinical and demographic metadata varied by source and participant and was provided uncurated.

A word on this clone: It has no known antigen specificity. Nothing much larger sits one base from this clone, and base qualities are not available.

Whole blood was collected in K2EDTA tubes by collaborating institutions according to the institutions' own protocols. For TCRbeta analysis, collaborators shipped samples in one of three forms: frozen whole blood, isolated PBMCs, or DNA extracted from either of those sample types. The immunoSEQ Assay, a bias-controlled multiplex PCR, was used to amplify TCRbeta CDR3 regions from genomic DNA. In the paper's pipeline: Nucleated cell counts per sample were estimated from amplification of reference gene primers within the assay. To quantify the absolute abundance of each unique TCRbeta CDR3 rearrangement, sequence reads were collapsed and filtered. For each sample, productive Simpson clonality was calculated as the square root of Simpson's diversity index across productive rearrangements. In TCRdb, the immuneACCESS table is reduced to in-frame sequences with V and J assigned. These tables do not hold every clone; where another copy was compared, an unresolved V gene accounts for under half, and the others remain unexplained. V, J and clone size are taken as reported in that table, and D and trimming were inferred from the DNA itself. The sample data list about 28,000 clones, and roughly 87% of these were observed just once. More than 5% of the sample is held by the ten biggest clonotypes.

Sequenced: peripheral blood. This TCR came from a man in his 60s with active COVID-19. The rearrangement combines TRBV7-9 with TRBJ1-1, with 7 junctional bases fitting TRBD1. The CDR3 reads as follows: CASSLRQGGTEAFF. The nucleotides read TGTGCCAGCAGCCTTCGACAGGGAGGCACTGAAGCTTTCTTT.